The 13 T cell receptor beta chains below come from one sample, sequenced in a study of T-cell memory formation after mild COVID-19. TCRdb re-called the 5' RACE reads through MiXCR, storing one row per CDR3 protein. Here the sample spans tens of thousands of distinct CDR3 sequences, around 6.6% being singletons. The specimen was PBMCs or a T cell subset sorted from them (not recorded which). Receptor source: an adult who had mild COVID-19 (a few samples of this study predate the infection). Cell type and time point are not known.

This clonotype was picked up many times. The chain couples TRBV24-1 to TRBJ1-2; D ambiguous. CDR3 length equals 13 residues. Germline V gene sequence: CDR1 KGHDR, CDR2 SFDVKD. V dropped 1 base and J dropped 4 bases, with 6 bases sitting between them. The CDR3 spells CATSDLPGYGYTF. The CDR3, as DNA: TGTGCCACCAGTGATTTACCCGGCTATGGCTACACCTTC.

This clonotype was seen repeatedly, ten times or more. The chain has TRBV29-1 and TRBJ2-1, with D hard to call. V was cut by 6 bases and J by 8 bases, with 20 bases left in between. The CDR3 runs to 14 residues. The germline CDR1 and CDR2 sequences are SQVTM and ANQGSEA. Written as DNA, the CDR3 is TGCAGCGTCGGACCCCTTGCCAGCGCCTATGAGCAGTTCTTC. It specifies CSVGPLASAYEQFF.

The chain joins TRBV10-2 to TRBJ2-1, with D unresolved. The CDR3 loop spans 14 amino acids. Germline V gene data show CDR1 as WSHSY and CDR2 as SAAADI. Trimming pared 2 bases from V and 4 bases from J, leaving 9 bases between. CDR3 sequence: CASSEKTDYNEQFF. Written as DNA, the CDR3 is TGCGCCAGCAGTGAGAAAACAGATTACAATGAGCAGTTCTTC.

This clonotype occurred a few times. The chain employs TRBV6-2 or TRBV6-3 and TRBJ2-2; D is unclear. V lost 4 bases, J lost 6 bases, and 12 bases lay in between. The CDR3 is 14 residues long. Germline loops: CDR1 MNHEY, CDR2 SVGEGT. The CDR3 protein is CASSSSYGAGELFF. In DNA, the CDR3 is TGTGCCAGCAGTTCCTCCTATGGGGCCGGGGAGCTGTTTTTT.

This clonotype was seen at least ten times. V and J are TRBV15 and TRBJ2-7; D possibly corresponds to TRBD2 (6 bases). Germline CDR1 reads LNHNV; CDR2 reads YYDKDF (reference sequence). The CDR3 has 16 residues. V lost 0 bases to trimming and J lost 4 bases, with 16 bases between them. CDR3 nucleotides: TGTGCCACCAGCAGAGATAGACTAGTGCGAATGTACGAGCAGTACTTC. Its protein product is CATSRDRLVRMYEQYF.

The genes are TRBV3-1 and TRBJ2-3; 9 positions match TRBD2. V dropped 6 bases and J dropped 2; count of bases not matched to a gene: 6. The CDR3 totals 15 residues. From germline, CDR1 is LGHDT and CDR2 YNNKEL (reference sequence). CDR3 amino acids: CASRLTSGSTDTQYF. DNA for the CDR3: TGTGCCAGCAGGTTGACTAGCGGATCCACAGATACGCAGTATTTT.

This clonotype was seen at least ten times. This rearrangement joins TRBV7-2 to TRBJ2-2, with TRBD2 matching over 8 bases. Germline-derived CDR1 and CDR2 are SGHTA and FQGNSA. V was clipped by 4 bases and J by 1 base; unmatched bases: 5. The CDR3 runs 16 residues. The CDR3: CASSSGLVKNTGELFF. In DNA form, the CDR3 reads TGTGCCAGCAGCTCGGGACTAGTCAAGAACACCGGGGAGCTGTTTTTT.

This clonotype was counted many times. The CDR3 region has the DNA TGTGCCACCATGGCGATAGGACAGGCGAACACCGGGGAGCTGTTTTTT. Residues: CATMAIGQANTGELFF. The chain combines TRBV24-1 with TRBJ2-2; 7 bases align to TRBD1. The CDR3 has 16 amino acids. V dropped 8 bases and J dropped 0; count of bases not matched to a gene: 8. Germline CDR1 KGHDR, CDR2 SFDVKD.

In its sample, this clonotype was seen a few times. Written as DNA, the CDR3 is TGTGCCAGCAGCTTAGCGGGAGTGCGGGAGACCCAGTACTTC. Amino acids: CASSLAGVRETQYF. The V and J genes are TRBV7-2 and TRBJ2-5; a possible D gene is TRBD2 (5 bases). The CDR3 runs to 14 residues. Trimming took off 0 bases at V and 5 bases at J, with 10 bases between the two ends. Germline V gene lookup returns CDR1 SGHTA and CDR2 FQGNSA.

The chain links TRBV19 to TRBJ1-2; D perhaps matches TRBD1 (5 bases). Deletions cut 2 bases from V and 6 bases from J, with 16 bases between. CDR3 length: 15 residues. Germline loops: CDR1 LNHDA, CDR2 SQIVND (reference sequence). The CDR3 reads CASSIWGPPGDGYTF. In DNA, the CDR3 is TGTGCCAGTAGTATATGGGGCCCTCCCGGAGATGGCTACACCTTC.

Note on this clonotype: A much larger clonotype is one base distant, so this may be a read error. The CDR3 does not close with the conserved phenylalanine or tryptophan, likely indicating a read error. The chain uses TRBV24-1 and TRBJ2-7; D is perhaps TRBD1 (5 bases). V was cut by 9 bases and J by 1 base, with 15 bases left in between. This CDR3 spans 14 amino acids. Germline values: CDR1 KGHDR, CDR2 SFDVKD. CDR3 sequence (DNA): TGTGCCACCGCCGTGGGCGACAGTTCCTACGAGCAGTACTTA. Protein: CATAVGDSSYEQYL.

This clonotype was detected ten times or more. Here the CDR3 reads CATSDQRQGAQPQHF. The CDR3 DNA reads TGTGCCACCAGTGACCAAAGACAGGGGGCTCAGCCCCAGCATTTT. The chain has TRBV24-1 and TRBJ1-5; 10 nucleotides align to TRBD1. This CDR3 spans 15 amino acids. Germline trimming cut 4 bases from V and 6 bases from J; bases unmatched to any gene: 5. CDR1 is KGHDR and CDR2 is SFDVKD in the germline V gene.

This clonotype was recorded a few times. The J gene is TRBJ2-7, the V gene TRBV19; D possibly corresponds to TRBD1 (6 bases). The CDR3 loop spans 14 amino acids. The germline CDR1 and CDR2 sequences are LNHDA and SQIVND (reference sequence). Trimming removed 5 bases at V and 5 bases at J, with 16 bases between. The CDR3: CASSSLGAPDEQYF. CDR3 bases: TGTGCCAGTAGTTCTTTGGGGGCTCCGGACGAGCAGTACTTC.